The rows below give T cell receptor beta chains drawn from one sample of a study of blood T cell repertoires in COVID-19. Sequenced by immunoSEQ multiplex PCR; TCRdb stores in-frame clones only, minus some. The repertoire includes 210,000 or so clones, 89% of them detected once, and about 4.8% sits in the top ten. Specimen: peripheral blood. The receptor source for this set is a woman aged 40 to 50 with acute or convalescent COVID-19. The CDR3 runs from the conserved cysteine through the conserved F or W. The order of the fields is D gene, clone size, V gene, J gene, CDR3 protein, CDR3 DNA. The D gene is left open where the match is weak. Not every row has a clone size; where given, it reads once, few, many or a size class.

-	-	TRBV12-3/TRBV12-4	TRBJ1-1	CASSLLVGTEAFF	TGTGCCAGCAGTTTATTGGTCGGGACTGAAGCTTTCTTT
TRBD1	-	TRBV6-5	TRBJ1-1	CASSSTGGDTEAFF	TGTGCCAGCAGCTCAACAGGGGGCGATACTGAAGCTTTCTTT
TRBD2	-	TRBV7-9	TRBJ2-2	CASSLSGGPNTGELFF	TGTGCCAGCAGCTTAAGCGGGGGGCCGAACACCGGGGAGCTGTTTTTT
TRBD1	-	TRBV29-1	TRBJ1-1	CSVGQGVTEAFF	TGCAGCGTGGGACAGGGGGTCACTGAAGCTTTCTTT
-	once	TRBV10-1	TRBJ1-2	CASSERGTYGYTF	TGCGCCAGCAGTGAGAGGGGGACCTATGGCTACACCTTC
TRBD1	-	TRBV29-1	TRBJ1-2	CSVEGQRNYGYTF	TGCAGCGTTGAGGGACAGCGAAACTATGGCTACACCTTC
TRBD1	-	TRBV7-3	TRBJ1-4	CASSLTGTDNEKLFF	TGTGCCAGCAGCTTGACCGGGACAGATAATGAAAAACTGTTTTTT
-	-	TRBV2	TRBJ1-5	CASSEAWAVSNQPQHF	TGTGCCAGCAGTGAAGCGTGGGCAGTGAGCAATCAGCCCCAGCATTTT
TRBD1	-	TRBV6-5	TRBJ1-2	CATPTGSNYGYTF	TGTGCCACCCCGACAGGGTCTAACTATGGCTACACCTTC
TRBD1	-	TRBV5-1	TRBJ2-4	CASSQGPGQGNIQYF	TGCGCCAGCAGTCAGGGTCCGGGACAGGGTAACATTCAGTACTTC
-	-	TRBV9	TRBJ2-1	CASSANPSSGYNEQFF	TGTGCCAGCAGCGCCAATCCAAGTAGCGGATACAATGAGCAGTTCTTC
-	few	TRBV2	TRBJ1-4	CASSVRETDEKLFF	TGTGCCAGCAGTGTTAGGGAGACGGATGAAAAACTGTTTTTT
-	-	TRBV10-1	TRBJ2-3	CASSRGDSRGTDTQYF	TGCGCCAGCAGTCGCGGGGACTCTCGAGGCACAGATACGCAGTATTTT
-	-	TRBV10-3	TRBJ1-2	CAISEGGESVGYTF	TGTGCCATCAGTGAGGGGGGGGAATCGGTTGGCTACACCTTC
-	-	TRBV4-2	TRBJ1-2	CASSQEIRPTVQGYTF	TGTGCCAGCAGCCAAGAAATTAGACCGACAGTCCAGGGCTACACCTTC
-	-	TRBV4-1	TRBJ1-5	CASSQARGGQPQHF	TGCGCCAGCAGCCAAGCTAGGGGTGGGCAGCCCCAGCATTTT
TRBD2	few	TRBV6-4	TRBJ2-3	CASSDRAGGPDTQYF	TGTGCCAGCAGTGACAGGGCGGGGGGGCCAGATACGCAGTATTTT
TRBD2	-	TRBV5-4	TRBJ2-1	CASSFSGGSYNEQFF	TGTGCCAGCAGCTTTAGCGGGGGGTCCTACAATGAGCAGTTCTTC